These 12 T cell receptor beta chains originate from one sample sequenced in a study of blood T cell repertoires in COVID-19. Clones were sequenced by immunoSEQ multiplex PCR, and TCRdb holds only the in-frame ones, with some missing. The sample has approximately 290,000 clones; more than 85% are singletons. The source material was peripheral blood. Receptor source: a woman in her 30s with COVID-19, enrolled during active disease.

CDR3 nucleotide sequence: TGTGCCTCCTCCCCGGGGTCTGAAGCTTTCTTT. Its protein product is CASSPGSEAFF. The V and J genes are TRBV12-3 or TRBV12-4 and TRBJ1-1; D unclear. This CDR3 has 11 amino acids. V was pared by 11 bases and J by 6 bases, with 13 bases between.

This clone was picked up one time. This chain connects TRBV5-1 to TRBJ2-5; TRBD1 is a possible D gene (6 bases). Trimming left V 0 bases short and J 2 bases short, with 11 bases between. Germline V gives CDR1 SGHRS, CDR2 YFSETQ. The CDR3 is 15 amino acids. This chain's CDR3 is CASSLDMGAQETQYF. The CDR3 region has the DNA TGCGCCAGCAGCTTGGACATGGGGGCACAAGAGACCCAGTACTTC.

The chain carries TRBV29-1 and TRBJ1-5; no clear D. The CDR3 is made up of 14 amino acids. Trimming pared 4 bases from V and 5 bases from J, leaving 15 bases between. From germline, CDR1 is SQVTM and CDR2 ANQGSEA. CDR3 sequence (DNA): TGCAGCGTTGGCGGGGTCGGCGTTGATCAGCCCCAGCATTTT. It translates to CSVGGVGVDQPQHF. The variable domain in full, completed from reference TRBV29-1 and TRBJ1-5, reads SAVISQKPSRDICQRGTSLTIQCQVDSQVTMMFWYRQQPGQSLTLIATANQGSEATYESGFVIDKFPISRPNLTFSTLTVSNMSPEDSSIYLCSVGGVGVDQPQHFGDGTRLSIL.

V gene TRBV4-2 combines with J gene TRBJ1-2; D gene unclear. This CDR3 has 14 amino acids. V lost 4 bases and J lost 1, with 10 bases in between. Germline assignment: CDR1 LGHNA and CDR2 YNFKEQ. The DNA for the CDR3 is TGTGCCAGCAGCCCTACTGACAATAACTATGGCTACACCTTC. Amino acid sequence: CASSPTDNNYGYTF.

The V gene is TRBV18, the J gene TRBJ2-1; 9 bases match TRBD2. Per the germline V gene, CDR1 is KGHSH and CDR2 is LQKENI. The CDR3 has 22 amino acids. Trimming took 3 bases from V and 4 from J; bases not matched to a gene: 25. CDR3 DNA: TGTGCCAGCTCACCTCAACAAATGGATAGCGGGAGACCGGTCGGATCTTACAATGAGCAGTTCTTC. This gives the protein CASSPQQMDSGRPVGSYNEQFF.

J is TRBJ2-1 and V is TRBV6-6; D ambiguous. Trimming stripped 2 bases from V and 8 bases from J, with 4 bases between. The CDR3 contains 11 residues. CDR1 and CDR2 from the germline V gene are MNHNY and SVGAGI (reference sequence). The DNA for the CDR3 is TGTGCCAGCAGTTACGAGGATGAGCAGTTCTTC. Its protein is CASSYEDEQFF.

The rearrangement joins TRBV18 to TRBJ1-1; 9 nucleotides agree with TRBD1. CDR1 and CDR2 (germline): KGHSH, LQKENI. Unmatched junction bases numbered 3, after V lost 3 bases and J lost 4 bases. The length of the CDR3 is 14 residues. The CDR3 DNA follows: TGTGCCAGCTCACCCGGGACAGGGATCACTGAAGCTTTCTTT. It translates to CASSPGTGITEAFF.

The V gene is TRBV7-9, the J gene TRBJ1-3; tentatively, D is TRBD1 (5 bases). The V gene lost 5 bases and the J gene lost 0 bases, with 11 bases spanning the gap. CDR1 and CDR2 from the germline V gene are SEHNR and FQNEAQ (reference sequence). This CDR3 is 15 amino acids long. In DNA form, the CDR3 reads TGTGCCAGCAGCGTAACAGGAAGCTCTGGAAACACCATATATTTT. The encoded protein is CASSVTGSSGNTIYF.

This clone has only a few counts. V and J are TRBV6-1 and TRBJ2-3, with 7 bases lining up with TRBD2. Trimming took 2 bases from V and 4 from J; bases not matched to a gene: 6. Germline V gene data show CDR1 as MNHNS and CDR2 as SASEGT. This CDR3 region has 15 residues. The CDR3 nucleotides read TGTGCCAGCAGTGAAAGCGGCGGGAGCGCAGATACGCAGTATTTT. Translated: CASSESGGSADTQYF.

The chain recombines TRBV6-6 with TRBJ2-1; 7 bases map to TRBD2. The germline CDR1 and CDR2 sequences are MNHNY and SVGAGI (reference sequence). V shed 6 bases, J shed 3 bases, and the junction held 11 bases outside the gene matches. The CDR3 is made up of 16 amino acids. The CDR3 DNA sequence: TGTGCCAGCAGCTACCCTGGGGCGGGAGTCTACAATGAGCAGTTCTTC. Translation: CASSYPGAGVYNEQFF.

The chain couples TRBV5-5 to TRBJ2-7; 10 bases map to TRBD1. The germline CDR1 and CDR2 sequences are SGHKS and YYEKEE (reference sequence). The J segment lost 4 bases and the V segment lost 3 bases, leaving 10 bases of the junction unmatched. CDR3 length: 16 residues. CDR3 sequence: CASSYLTRDRGYEQYF. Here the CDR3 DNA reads TGTGCCAGCAGCTATCTGACCCGGGACAGGGGTTACGAGCAGTACTTC.

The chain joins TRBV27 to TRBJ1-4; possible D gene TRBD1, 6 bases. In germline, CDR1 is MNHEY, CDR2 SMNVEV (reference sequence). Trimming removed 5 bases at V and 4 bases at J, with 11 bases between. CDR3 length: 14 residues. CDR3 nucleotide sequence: TGTGCCAGCAGTCCCAGGACAGTTAATGAAAAACTGTTTTTT. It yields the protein CASSPRTVNEKLFF.